These 17 T cell receptor beta chains were all obtained from the same sample, sequenced in a study of cytomegalovirus exposure and HLA in healthy donors. A multiplex PCR was run with 60 Vbeta primers and 13 Jbeta primers. Profiled with immunoSEQ multiplex PCR; TCRdb holds only in-frame clones, not every one. The sample yields some 190,000 clones, about 81% seen once. The source material was PBMCs. These receptor sequences come from a man in his forties in good health and CMV-seronegative.

The rearrangement links TRBV4-1 to TRBJ1-3; no reliable D call. The CDR3 is 17 amino acids. CDR1 and CDR2 from the germline V gene are MGHRA and YSYEKL. Trimming removed 4 bases at V and 0 bases at J, with 16 bases between. The CDR3 loop is CASSPFRLESSGNTIYF. CDR3 sequence (DNA): TGCGCCAGCAGCCCATTTCGGCTGGAGAGCTCTGGAAACACCATATATTTT.

The V gene is TRBV7-9, the J gene TRBJ2-7, with a weak D call TRBD1 (6 bases). CDR1 and CDR2 from the germline V gene are SEHNR and FQNEAQ (reference sequence). The length of the CDR3 is 13 residues. With 6 bases removed from V and 4 bases from J, the gap between germline ends came to 13 bases. The CDR3 is CASRSGVRYEQYF. CDR3 DNA: TGTGCCAGCAGGTCAGGGGTCCGATACGAGCAGTACTTC.

V and J are TRBV18 and TRBJ2-2; 8 bases fit TRBD1. The CDR3 spans 15 residues. The junction had 2 bases not matched to a gene; V was cut back by 4 bases and J by 1 base. Germline-derived CDR1 and CDR2 are KGHSH and LQKENI. The CDR3 sequence is CASSLGTGNTGELFF. CDR3 nucleotides: TGTGCCAGCTCACTGGGGACAGGGAACACCGGGGAGCTGTTTTTT. Full variable domain (rest looked up from reference TRBV18 and TRBJ2-2): NAGVMQNPRHLVRRRGQEARLRCSPMKGHSHVYWYRQLPEEGLKFMVYLQKENIIDESGMPKERFSAEFPKEGPSILRIQQVVRGDSAAYFCASSLGTGNTGELFFGEGSRLTVL.

The J gene is TRBJ2-1, the V gene TRBV18; 8 nucleotides line up with TRBD2. The trim removed 3 bases at V and 9 bases at J, leaving 16 bases unmatched. The CDR3 has 17 amino acids. Germline V gives CDR1 KGHSH, CDR2 LQKENI. The CDR3 region has the DNA TGTGCCAGCTCACCTTACCTTGGGAGCGGGAGTAATATTGAGCAGTTCTTC. Protein: CASSPYLGSGSNIEQFF.

This clone was seen just once. The chain carries TRBV7-2 and TRBJ1-1; D remains unclear. This CDR3 contains 12 residues. The V end was cut by 5 bases, the J end by 4 bases, with 8 bases between. Germline CDR1 is SGHTA and CDR2 is FQGNSA. CDR3 protein: CASSHPGTEAFF. The CDR3, as DNA: TGTGCCAGCAGCCACCCGGGCACTGAAGCTTTCTTT.

In its sample, this clone was seen a few times. J is TRBJ1-2 and V is TRBV30; TRBD1 might be the D (5 bases). Trimming removed 2 bases from V and 1 base from J, with 11 bases in between. This CDR3 has 14 residues. Germline V gene lookup returns CDR1 GTSNPN and CDR2 SVGIG (reference sequence). The CDR3 DNA follows: TGTGCCTGGAGTCCGGGGGTTAATAACTATGGCTACACCTTC. Its protein product is CAWSPGVNNYGYTF.

The chain employs TRBV28 and TRBJ1-1; tentative D call: TRBD1 (6 bases). The CDR3 sequence is 15 residues long. Trimming removed 1 base at V and 2 bases at J, with 11 bases between. Germline CDR1 is MDHEN and CDR2 is SYDVKM. CDR3 DNA sequence: TGTGCCAGCAGTTTATTGGGGGGGCGTAACACTGAAGCTTTCTTT. Its protein is CASSLLGGRNTEAFF.

The chain has TRBV5-1 and TRBJ2-5, with 7 bases identical to TRBD2. The ends lost 4 bases at V and 3 bases at J; junction bases unmatched: 6. The CDR3 totals 14 residues. Germline loops: CDR1 SGHRS, CDR2 YFSETQ. The CDR3 spells CASSTGGGEETQYF. CDR3 nucleotides: TGCGCCAGCAGCACGGGAGGTGGGGAAGAGACCCAGTACTTC.

This clone was seen just once. This sequence joins TRBV5-1 and TRBJ2-5; D unresolved. The CDR3 has 15 amino acids. Trimming pared 0 bases from V and 2 bases from J, leaving 11 bases between. Germline loops: CDR1 SGHRS, CDR2 YFSETQ. Here the CDR3 DNA reads TGCGCCAGCAGCTTGGCCGTCGTCTCTCAAGAGACCCAGTACTTC. Translation gives CASSLAVVSQETQYF.

V usage is TRBV9 and J usage is TRBJ1-1, with 8 bases aligning to TRBD1. The trim removed 3 bases at V and 4 bases at J, leaving 8 bases unmatched. CDR1 and CDR2 from the germline V gene are SGDLS and YYNGEE. This CDR3 spans 15 amino acids. The CDR3 loop is CASSEGGQGITEAFF. DNA for the CDR3: TGTGCCAGCAGCGAGGGAGGACAGGGTATCACTGAAGCTTTCTTT.

This clone was detected only once. This rearrangement joins TRBV5-4 to TRBJ1-1; maybe TRBD1 (6 bases). Germline CDR1 SGHNT, CDR2 YYREEE (reference sequence). Trimming stripped 0 bases from V and 4 bases from J, with 16 bases between. This CDR3 contains 16 residues. The CDR3 region is CASSLAWGPESTEAFF. In DNA, the CDR3 is TGTGCCAGCAGCTTGGCCTGGGGGCCGGAGAGCACTGAAGCTTTCTTT.

The chain links TRBV11-2 to TRBJ1-2; D gene unclear. V lost 5 bases to trimming and J lost 6 bases, with 13 bases between them. There are 13 residues in the CDR3. Germline loops: CDR1 SGHAT, CDR2 FQNNGV. In DNA form, the CDR3 reads TGTGCCAGCAGCCGGGAGGCCCTAGATGGCTACACCTTC. It yields the protein CASSREALDGYTF.

The chain carries TRBV6-5 and TRBJ1-2, with 7 bases fitting TRBD1. The CDR3 loop spans 15 amino acids. V dropped 3 bases and J dropped 2; count of bases not matched to a gene: 6. CDR1 is MNHEY, CDR2 SVGAGI, per germline. CDR3 residues: CASSYSTGSNYGYTF. The CDR3 region has the DNA TGTGCCAGCAGTTATTCGACAGGGAGCAACTATGGCTACACCTTC.

The chain combines TRBV7-2 with TRBJ2-2; 9 bases align to TRBD2. In germline, CDR1 is SGHTA, CDR2 FQGNSA. The V segment lost 2 bases and the J segment 4 bases; nucleotides outside the gene matches: 5. This CDR3 has 16 amino acids. CDR3 sequence reads: CASSLWREGPTGELFF. Written as DNA, the CDR3 is TGTGCCAGCAGCTTATGGCGGGAGGGCCCCACCGGGGAGCTGTTTTTT. Full variable domain (outside the CDR3, taken from reference TRBV7-2 and TRBJ2-2): GAGVSQSPSNKVTEKGKDVELRCDPISGHTALYWYRQSLGQGLEFLIYFQGNSAPDKSGLPSDRFSAERTGGSVSTLTIQRTQQEDSAVYLCASSLWREGPTGELFFGEGSRLTVL.

The chain joins TRBV7-2 to TRBJ2-4, with TRBD1 matching 10 bases. Trimming removed 3 bases from V and 6 bases from J; junction bases left unmatched: 5. The CDR3 is made up of 15 amino acids. Germline loops: CDR1 SGHTA, CDR2 FQGNSA. The CDR3 reads CASSFSRDRGNIQYF. Written as DNA, the CDR3 is TGTGCCAGCAGCTTCAGCCGGGACAGGGGAAACATTCAGTACTTC.

The V gene is TRBV20-1, the J gene TRBJ2-1; 8 bases line up with TRBD1. There are 11 residues in the CDR3. In germline, CDR1 is DFQATT, CDR2 SNEGSKA (reference sequence). J lost 9 bases, V lost 5 bases, and 3 bases had no gene match. The CDR3 loop reads CSAQGAVEQFF. CDR3 bases: TGCAGTGCTCAGGGGGCCGTTGAGCAGTTCTTC.

In this sample, this clone turned up a few times. The chain couples TRBV28 to TRBJ1-1, with a weak D call TRBD1 (5 bases). Trimming pared 8 bases from V and 0 bases from J, leaving 10 bases between. CDR1 and CDR2 (germline): MDHEN, SYDVKM. This CDR3 is built from 13 residues. Here the CDR3 reads CASGTGMNTEAFF. In DNA form, the CDR3 reads TGTGCCAGCGGTACAGGCATGAACACTGAAGCTTTCTTT. Combining the CDR3 with reference TRBV28 and TRBJ1-1 gives the whole variable domain DVKVTQSSRYLVKRTGEKVFLECVQDMDHENMFWYRQDPGLGLRLIYFSYDVKMKEKGDIPEGYSVSREKKERFSLILESASTNQTSMYLCASGTGMNTEAFFGQGTRLTVV.